This entry lists 18 T cell receptor beta chains sequenced from one sample in a study of graft-versus-host responses after intestinal transplantation. What these receptors recognize is not known. Data came from immunoSEQ multiplex PCR; TCRdb stores just in-frame clones and leaves some out. Among about 88,000 clones listed, about 95% were seen once. Source: unstimulated CD4+ T cells sorted from spleen or lymph node cells, taken before transplant. These TCRs come from a human donor who was the organ donor for an intestinal transplant.

The gene calls are TRBV9 and TRBJ2-3; no firm D call. Germline lookup yields CDR1 SGDLS and CDR2 YYNGEE. V was cut by 4 bases and J by 4 bases, with 10 bases left in between. This CDR3 region has 13 residues. The CDR3 bases are TGTGCCAGCAGCCCGATCTCAGCAGATACGCAGTATTTT. Translating it yields CASSPISADTQYF.

The rearrangement uses TRBV15 and TRBJ2-1, with D possibly called TRBD1 or TRBD2 (5 bases each). The V end lost 3 bases, the J end lost 4 bases, and 16 bases lay between the germline ends. CDR3 length: 16 residues. Germline CDR1 LNHNV, CDR2 YYDKDF (reference sequence). CDR3 loop: CATSRGRQGPYNEQFF. In DNA form, the CDR3 reads TGTGCCACCAGCAGGGGTAGGCAGGGACCGTACAATGAGCAGTTCTTC. Variable domain in full (rest from reference TRBV15 and TRBJ2-1): DAMVIQNPRYQVTQFGKPVTLSCSQTLNHNVMYWYQQKSSQAPKLLFHYYDKDFNNEADTPDNFQSRRPNTSFCFLDIRSPGLGDTAMYLCATSRGRQGPYNEQFFGPGTRLTVL.

V is TRBV5-4 and J is TRBJ2-5, with TRBD2 matching over 12 bases. The CDR3 consists of 17 residues. The V gene end was trimmed by 3 bases and the J gene end by 5 bases; junction bases not matched to a gene: 11. CDR1 SGHNT and CDR2 YYREEE come from the germline V gene (reference sequence). The CDR3 spells CASSSRSSGGAGETQYF. The CDR3 DNA follows: TGTGCCAGCAGCTCCAGGTCTAGCGGGGGGGCCGGGGAGACCCAGTACTTC.

The genes are TRBV11-2 and TRBJ2-7, with 15 bases identical to TRBD2. V dropped 1 base and J dropped 5; count of bases not matched to a gene: 9. Looked up from germline, CDR1 is SGHAT and CDR2 is FQNNGV. The CDR3 runs 18 residues. CDR3 in DNA: TGTGCCAGCAGCTTAGCCACACGGACTAGCGGGGGGGCCCACGAGCAGTACTTC. Amino acids: CASSLATRTSGGAHEQYF.

The chain is built from TRBV5-1 and TRBJ2-2; D possibly corresponds to TRBD1 (7 bases). Looked up from germline, CDR1 is SGHRS and CDR2 is YFSETQ. This CDR3 region has 16 residues. Trimming took 3 bases from V and 9 from J, leaving 21 bases between them. The DNA for the CDR3 is TGCGCCAGCAGCTCCTCATTTGGCAGGGGGGTAAGGGAGCTGTTTTTT. Translating it yields CASSSSFGRGVRELFF.

CDR3 sequence reads: CASSLAGRQDTQYF. In DNA, the CDR3 is TGTGCCAGCAGTTTAGCCGGCCGGCAAGATACGCAGTATTTT. The V call is TRBV27, the J call TRBJ2-3; D call uncertain. Trimming pared 2 bases from V and 5 bases from J, leaving 11 bases between. Germline CDR1 reads MNHEY; CDR2 reads SMNVEV (reference sequence). The CDR3 spans 14 residues.

This chain joins TRBV28 and TRBJ2-7, with 7 bases matching TRBD1. Germline lookup yields CDR1 MDHEN and CDR2 SYDVKM. The CDR3 runs to 14 residues. Unmatched junction bases numbered 5, after V lost 0 bases and J lost 6 bases. CDR3 nucleotide sequence: TGTGCCAGCAGTTTATGGACAGGGTTTGGCGAGCAGTACTTC. It translates to CASSLWTGFGEQYF. The entire variable domain, with the rest obtained from reference TRBV28 and TRBJ2-7, is as follows: DVKVTQSSRYLVKRTGEKVFLECVQDMDHENMFWYRQDPGLGLRLIYFSYDVKMKEKGDIPEGYSVSREKKERFSLILESASTNQTSMYLCASSLWTGFGEQYFGPGTRLTVT.

The chain joins TRBV7-8 to TRBJ1-5; D not resolved. The V end lost 1 base, the J end lost 7 bases, and 8 bases lay between the germline ends. Germline V gene sequence: CDR1 SGHVS, CDR2 FQNEAQ. The CDR3 has 13 amino acids. The CDR3 is CASSLERGQPQHF. The CDR3 bases are TGTGCCAGCAGCTTAGAACGGGGACAGCCCCAGCATTTT.

This sequence joins TRBV21-1 and TRBJ2-5; the table names TRBD1, a call not compared with the DNA. TRBV21-1 is tagged as a pseudogene. The CDR3 has 14 residues. In nucleotides, the CDR3 is TGTGCCAGCTGGTCAGGGGAGCCCCAAGAGACCCAGTACTTC. Amino acids: CASWSGEPQETQYF.

V usage is TRBV5-5 and J usage is TRBJ1-2; D ambiguous. The CDR3 runs to 13 residues. The V gene's germline CDR1 is SGHKS and CDR2 YYEKEE (reference sequence). V was trimmed by 4 bases and J by 5 bases, leaving 12 bases between them. This chain's CDR3 is CASSPDRFYGYTF. The DNA for the CDR3 is TGTGCCAGCAGCCCGGATCGGTTTTATGGCTACACCTTC.

This chain connects TRBV29-1 to TRBJ2-7; D possibly uses TRBD1 or TRBD2 (5 bases each). V was trimmed by 6 bases and J by 2 bases, leaving 20 bases between them. The CDR3 is 15 amino acids. Germline values: CDR1 SQVTM, CDR2 ANQGSEA. In DNA form, the CDR3 reads TGCAGCGTCGCCCCCGACAGACGGGGAACCTACGAGCAGTACTTC. Protein: CSVAPDRRGTYEQYF.

V gene TRBV27 combines with J gene TRBJ2-1; 9 positions agree with TRBD2. CDR3 size: 17 residues. In germline, CDR1 is MNHEY, CDR2 SMNVEV (reference sequence). With V trimmed by 0 bases and J by 4 bases, 7 bases remained unmatched. CDR3 sequence (DNA): TGTGCCAGCAGTTTATCCCCCGTGCTAGCGGGGTACAATGAGCAGTTCTTC. Translation: CASSLSPVLAGYNEQFF.

V usage is TRBV11-3 and J usage is TRBJ1-2, with unresolved D. Germline assignment: CDR1 SGHNT and CDR2 YENEEA. Trimming left V 5 bases short and J 7 bases short, with 14 bases between. CDR3 length: 13 residues. The CDR3 DNA is TGTGCCAGCAGCCCTTTAGTAGGGAGTGGCTACACCTTC. This sequence encodes CASSPLVGSGYTF.

The rearrangement joins TRBV10-3 to TRBJ1-1; no firm D call. V lost 8 bases to trimming and J lost 1 base, with 8 bases between them. The CDR3 loop spans 12 amino acids. Germline CDR1 reads ENHRY; CDR2 reads SYGVKD. This CDR3 reads CAIGTRNTEAFF. In DNA, the CDR3 is TGTGCCATCGGAACCCGGAACACTGAAGCTTTCTTT.

The chain links TRBV4-1 to TRBJ1-5; D not certain. In germline, CDR1 is MGHRA, CDR2 YSYEKL. V lost 5 bases and J 0 bases, leaving 8 bases between the germline ends. This CDR3 comprises 14 residues. CDR3 sequence (DNA): TGCGCCAGCAGCACAGACCATAGCAATCAGCCCCAGCATTTT. It is translated as CASSTDHSNQPQHF.

The V gene is TRBV2, the J gene TRBJ1-1, with unresolved D. CDR3 size: 13 residues. Germline-derived CDR1 and CDR2 are SNHLY and FYNNEI. Trimming cost V 1 base and J 4 bases, with 7 bases left between them. For the CDR3, the DNA is TGTGCCAGCAGTGAAGGGTCCTTCACTGAAGCTTTCTTT. This encodes CASSEGSFTEAFF.

The rearrangement joins TRBV4-1 to TRBJ1-2; no definite D call. Deletions cut 0 bases from V and 6 bases from J, with 5 bases between. The germline V gene encodes CDR1 MGHRA and CDR2 YSYEKL. The CDR3 length is 12 residues. The CDR3, as DNA: TGCGCCAGCAGCCAAGATAAGGATGGCTACACCTTC. Residues: CASSQDKDGYTF.

The V call is TRBV5-1, the J call TRBJ2-1, with 7 bases that match TRBD2. The V segment lost 2 bases and the J segment 5 bases; nucleotides outside the gene matches: 1. CDR1 SGHRS and CDR2 YFSETQ come from the germline V gene. CDR3 length: 13 residues. CDR3 bases: TGCGCCAGCAGCTTCCGGGGGGACAATGAGCAGTTCTTC. This gives the protein CASSFRGDNEQFF.